The sequence of this T cell receptor (beta chain) was determined in a study of T cells after yellow fever vaccination. The CDR3 totals 13 residues. J was trimmed by 10 bases and V by 6 bases; bases with no gene match: 9. Germline CDR1 is SGHVS and CDR2 is FNYEAQ. TCRdb re-called the 5' RACE reads with MiXCR, one entry per CDR3 protein. The sample lists under 100,000 distinct CDR3 sequences, around 5.8% seen once, with roughly 39% in the top ten. The source was CD8+ T cells sorted from PBMCs, collected 10 days after the yellow fever booster vaccination. The receptor was isolated from a man aged 18 to 30 who received the YFV17D yellow fever vaccine. The chain couples TRBV7-6 to TRBJ1-2; 9 bases align to TRBD1. The CDR3 bases are TGTGCCAGCAGGCCGACAGGGGGTGTTGTCTACACCTTC. It translates to CASRPTGGVVYTF. Full variable domain (missing parts from reference TRBV7-6 and TRBJ1-2): GAGVSQSPRYKVTKRGQDVALRCDPISGHVSLYWYRQALGQGPEFLTYFNYEAQQDKSGLPNDRFSAERPEGSISTLTIQRTEQRDSAMYRCASRPTGGVVYTFGSGTRLTVV.